This T cell receptor (beta chain) emerged from a study of blood T cell repertoires in COVID-19. At the level of the study: PBMCs, B-cell-depleted T cells, or T cells provided the cDNA or gDNA that made up the material.

The CDR3 runs 18 residues. CDR1 and CDR2 (germline): SGDLS, YYNGEE. With V trimmed by 0 bases and J by 2 bases, 8 bases remained unmatched. Assay used: immunoSEQ multiplex PCR; TCRdb lists only in-frame clones, some missing. The sample gives around 110,000 clones, 80% to 95% of which show up once; roughly 1.2% is in the top ten. The TCR was taken from a woman younger than 45 with acute or convalescent COVID-19. The specimen sequenced was peripheral blood. The chain is built from TRBV9 and TRBJ2-3, with 11 bases that match TRBD2. This CDR3 is CASSVGGASGRITDTQYF. CDR3 bases: TGTGCCAGCAGCGTAGGGGGGGCTAGCGGGAGGATCACAGATACGCAGTATTTT.